This entry features one T cell receptor beta chain sequence. Its antigen has not been determined. No quality values exist for individual bases; no much larger clone is one base distant. In total, just over 650 healthy bone marrow donors made up the cohort. All cohort members were sampled while nominally healthy, although unrecorded immune exposures were likely present. The donor tested CMV seropositive, placing the donor among the 250 to 350 seropositive members of the cohort. Each donor provided a peripheral blood sample, and peripheral blood mononuclear cells were used for TCR beta sequencing. Genomic DNA was extracted from the blood cell samples with the Qiagen DNeasy Blood Extraction Kit. This record comes from a study of cytomegalovirus exposure and HLA in healthy donors (dated by TCRdb to about 2017). About the full investigation: An earlier analysis of a few hundred of the donors reported about 300 Gb of sequence data and roughly 120 million unique TCR beta sequences obtained from around 190 million T cells. An early release that covered about 640 HLA-typed donors contained about 300 gigabases of sequencing data and tens of millions of unique TCR sequences. Of the roughly 390 genotyped donors, about 80% fell in the genetic ancestry cluster associated with self-reported Caucasian donors. The study was designed to test whether signatures of past pathogen exposure could be identified by cataloging public T cell receptors. Using immunosequencing, the study profiled T cell repertoires from 500 to 800 subjects and related those repertoires to cytomegalovirus serostatus. Besides the first cohort of 550 to 750 subjects, a separate validation cohort made up of roughly 130 different subjects was used. To predict cytomegalovirus infection status, the study brought together high-throughput TCR immunosequencing, statistical association of individual TCRs with disease status, and machine learning. In a later analysis, previously published TCR beta repertoires from several hundred donors were re-analyzed and high-resolution HLA genotyping was added so that TCR occurrence patterns could be studied. In the later analysis, no new phenotypic data were used to find candidate immune exposures; instead, reliance was placed on TCR beta sequences and their occurrence across donors. An earlier analysis of more than 450 of the donors used high-throughput TCR beta sequencing to judge whether each TCR beta V gene segment behaved as functional or pseudogenic. Donor age, sex, ethnicity and CMV serostatus were compiled alongside the repertoire data. Genome-wide SNP genotypes for about three fifths of the 666 donors were used in a later genetic analysis, which treated that subset as a discovery cohort. Every discovery cohort repertoire had been produced on one sequencing platform. Class I and class II HLA loci were covered by the typing at four-digit resolution. The number of donors typed differed by locus, with about 629-640 for A, B, C, DRB1 and DQB1, roughly 520 for DQA1, 600 to 610 for DPA1, and 400 to 490 for DPB1. Several DR-DQ haplotypes were handled as single units for association and clustering, since linkage in the cohort was strong. On average, about 200,000 unique TCR beta nucleotide sequences were sequenced per donor among about 400 genotyped donors of the cohort, with approximately 18% of those sequences being non-productive. General conclusions and limits of the study: Compared with the roughly 700-donor mean, donors in an Asian-associated ancestry cluster had fewer N-insertions in productive TCRs, according to a later genetic analysis. Because HLA typing was unavailable for some donors at each locus, only the typed subset was used in association tests. A further reported finding was that TCR beta sequences accurately predicted the HLA-A and HLA-B alleles for most subjects in the first cohort. Only TCR beta chains were sequenced in this cohort, and the absence of alpha or paired-chain data limited detectable features. In a later analysis, several top co-occurrence clusters were reported to appear linked to parvovirus B19, influenza, CMV and Epstein-Barr virus. Broadly in line with IMGT annotations, most TCR beta V segments showed up in productive rearrangements about 90% or about 30% of the time in an earlier analysis of a few hundred of the donors. In a later genetic analysis, a missense DCLRE1C variant was associated with V-gene and J-gene trimming of TCR beta chains, and the association was replicated in an independent cohort. When HLA alleles, especially DR and DQ, strongly co-occurred, attributing TCR associations to individual alleles was difficult. The study listed 164 TCR beta chains as associated with cytomegalovirus. Because counts were too low, under 20 rarely observed V segments, including chromosome 9 orphons, were left out of the earlier analysis of roughly 600 of the donors. In vitro tests confirmed that three of the cytomegalovirus-associated TCR beta chains recognize cytomegalovirus antigens. Compared with equally common non-associated chains, HLA-associated TCR beta chains in a later analysis were more clonally expanded and had lower generation probabilities. The classifier was reported to diagnose cytomegalovirus status with high specificity and sensitivity in both the original cohort and the validation cohort. A cluster of highly shared sequence variants was judged likely to be a technical artifact of the sequencing pipeline. Correlated functional status among segregating V segments might be attributable to linkage disequilibrium, but an unknown experimental factor could not be ruled out. Specific HLA alleles were associated with roughly 16,000 TCR beta sequences at a false discovery rate of 0.05 in a later analysis. In a later analysis, most CMV-associated TCR beta chains were found to appear HLA-restricted, with HLA associations seemingly driven largely by CMV exposure. Roughly uniform sequencing depth across donors was assumed in presence/absence analyses, although this assumption may not hold. For the cohort, immune exposure information was limited to CMV serostatus. According to a later analysis, TCR association rates differed among HLA loci, with DRB1 alleles showing the most associated TCRs and HLA-C alleles showing the fewest. The authors suggested that the approach could potentially be generalized to other disease states and immunological phenotypes. Across donors, most TCR sequences were observed very rarely, whereas some public TCRs were present in many individuals.

Libraries were built with the immunoSEQ multiplex PCR assay. The multiplex PCR relied on a mix of 60 forward primers for TCR Vbeta segments and 13 reverse primers for TCR Jbeta segments. Amplification of the CDR3 region of rearranged TCR beta genes was performed with a multiplex PCR assay on genomic DNA. Amplified TCR beta libraries were sequenced as 87-base-pair reads on the Illumina HiSeq System. The authors' analysis ran thus. Across the roughly 600 repertoires, a later analysis counted tens of millions of unique TCR beta chains, some 11 million of which were shared by at least two donors. Raw reads were error-corrected and collapsed into unique sequences with a nearest-neighbor algorithm that merged closely related sequences to remove PCR and sequencing errors. V, D and J gene segments were assigned by aligning CDR3 sequences to IMGT reference sequences. For a sequence to be retained, a match of at least six nucleotides was required to both a V gene segment and a J gene segment. A rearrangement was called productive if the CDR3 had no stop codons and remained in frame with V and J, and every other rearrangement was called non-productive. Following IMGT convention, CDR3 was defined as the stretch from the second conserved V-encoded cysteine up to the conserved J-encoded phenylalanine. Sequences without an unambiguous match to a single V gene segment were excluded from the earlier analysis of 500 to 700 of the donors. In an earlier analysis of several hundred of the donors, a V segment was called functional when productive rearrangements were above 56.7%, and segregating when the standard deviation between donors exceeded 5%. A statistical classification framework was built for diagnosing cytomegalovirus status from the catalog of TCR beta chain sequences. A later analysis assigned V and J genes by comparing TCR nucleotide sequences with IMGT/GENE-DB human TR gene sequences. The TCRdist pipeline was used in a later analysis to assign CDR3 sequences and most-parsimonious VDJ recombination scenarios. In a later analysis, every TCR beta chain was defined by the combination of its CDR3 amino acid sequence and its V-gene family, and reads without a unique V-gene family were dropped. As a way to deal with suspected cross-contamination and a sequencing artifact, a later analysis dropped 592 nucleotide sequences that were highly shared and had low generation probability. A later analysis calculated a clonal expansion index for each public chain from normalized within-repertoire ranks of inferred template counts. In a later analysis, generation probabilities were computed using a VDJ recombination model fitted to out-of-frame rearrangements, and the results were checked against IGoR. A later analysis scored TCR-TCR, TCR-HLA and TCR-CMV co-occurrence with hypergeometric tests, applying a repertoire-size bias correction to TCR pairs. False discovery rates were estimated in a later analysis by permuting HLA or CMV assignments 20 times. In a later analysis, co-occurring TCRs were grouped with DBSCAN, and TCRdist sequence similarity was added when clustering was performed within HLA-allele-positive subsets. For co-occurrence clustering, repertoires with fewer than 30,000 or more than 120,000 public chains were excluded, along with about five repertoires with anomalous nucleotide sharing. This immuneACCESS table, as held by TCRdb, lists in-frame sequences with V and J called but not all clones. Of the missing ones, under half trace to an unresolved V gene in checked studies; the others have no known cause. That table furnishes V, J and clone size, whereas the DNA furnished D and trimming. For this sample the table gives 100,000 to 150,000 clones, of which 75% to 85% were detected only once. The ten largest clones represent about 2.7% of the sample.

The receptor's source is a woman under 30 in good health and CMV-seropositive. Sequencing input: PBMCs.

The bases are TGCGCCAGCAGCCAATGGATGGTGGCCGGGGTTCGCTATGGCTACACCTTC. It specifies CASSQWMVAGVRYGYTF. The V and J segments used are TRBV4-1 and TRBJ1-2; the D gene is not confidently resolved. The junction carries 20 bases between V and J, which are trimmed by 2 bases and 4 bases respectively. Reading the germline V gene gives CDR1 MGHRA and CDR2 YSYEKL. The CDR3 starts with the cysteine, ends with the phenylalanine, and has 17 residues. CDR3 DNA only is kept here, 51 bases in frame from base 1.